This T cell receptor beta chain derives from a study of glioma-infiltrating T cells after dendritic cell vaccination. As for the study in general: Autologous tumor lysate-pulsed dendritic cell vaccination was given between the early 2000s and the early 2010s.

The time point here: after dendritic cell vaccination, including at tumor progression/relapse. Only patients with spare fresh-frozen tumor and over two years of follow-up were included. Blood PBMC samples: pre-vaccination, two weeks post third vaccination, and at tumor progression. The primer mix had 60 V beta and 13 J beta primers. Data came from immunoSEQ multiplex PCR; TCRdb stores just in-frame clones and leaves some out. The sample contains over 65,000 clones, approximately 81% of which appear only once. The CDR3 runs 15 residues. From germline, CDR1 is MNHEY and CDR2 SMNVEV (reference sequence).

Sequencing was performed on blood, taken after dendritic cell vaccination. The chain links TRBV27 to TRBJ2-5; D is possibly TRBD1 (5 bases). The J call is uncertain, as TRBJ2-7 better fits the DNA end. This TCR was sampled from a human donor with glioblastoma. The CDR3 protein is CASSLSSGFSYEQYF. DNA for the CDR3: TGTGCCAGCAGTTTATCGTCAGGGTTCTCCTACGAGCAGTACTTC.